The clone carrying this TCR beta chain has just a few counts. Its antigen is unknown. The sample belongs to a study of T cell responses to AZD1222 COVID-19 vaccine. Study-wide points: Every sample of the repertoires postdated the peak T cell response.

Some clones are missing from TCRdb's copy, which holds only in-frame ones; the method was immunoSEQ multiplex PCR. This sample has about 60,000 clones, with 70% to 80% found just once. Doses given second, at about 4 or about 12 weeks, were pooled. The CDR3 is 18 residues long. Trimming left V 4 bases short and J 3 bases short, with 22 bases between. Looked up from germline, CDR1 is SGHRS and CDR2 is YFSETQ. The sequence was obtained from an adult who received the AZD1222 COVID-19 vaccine. The chain joins TRBV5-1 to TRBJ2-2; weak D call: TRBD1 (6 bases). The material sequenced was peripheral blood, taken 28 days after the second AZD1222 dose. In DNA form, the CDR3 reads TGCGCCAGCAGCCAGGGACAACAATCCGTTAAAGACACCGGGGAGCTGTTTTTT. The encoded protein is CASSQGQQSVKDTGELFF. Combining the CDR3 with reference TRBV5-1 and TRBJ2-2 gives the whole variable domain KAGVTQTPRYLIKTRGQQVTLSCSPISGHRSVSWYQQTPGQGLQFLFEYFSETQRNKGNFPGRFSGRQFSNSRSEMNVSTLELGDSALYLCASSQGQQSVKDTGELFFGEGSRLTVL.